This TCR beta chain is from a study of CD8 T cells in Susac syndrome. Study outcomes and limitations: The authors acknowledged that the study's TCR sequencing and HLA analysis involved relatively few individuals.

V gave up 3 bases and J gave up 1 base, with 9 bases separating them. The CDR3 extends over 13 amino acids. Germline V gene data show CDR1 as GTSNPN and CDR2 as SVGIG (reference sequence). Random hexamers served to reverse transcribe roughly 0.45 to 1 ug RNA. TCRdb called the immunoSEQ multiplex PCR reads again in MiXCR, with one record for every CDR3 protein. The sample yields fewer than 150,000 distinct CDR3 sequences, roughly 94% seen once. Note on this clonotype: Its specificity is unknown.

The clonotype comes from a human donor in good health. Sequenced input: CD8+ T cells from PBMCs. The chain carries TRBV30 and TRBJ1-1, with D uncertain. The CDR3 is CAWRWAGNTEAFF. The DNA for the CDR3 is TGTGCCTGGAGGTGGGCCGGGAACACTGAAGCTTTCTTT.